Listed below are T cell receptor beta chains from one sample, sequenced in a study of response to subunit inactivated influenza vaccine. TCRdb redid the calling of the RT-PCR reads with MiXCR, one entry per CDR3 protein. The sample carries hundreds of thousands of distinct CDR3 sequences, around 8% recorded once. The sample consisted of PBMCs from blood, taken 23 to 25 months after vaccination. Receptors were obtained from a man in his fifties or sixties who received an inactivated influenza vaccine. CDR3s include the opening cysteine and the closing phenylalanine or tryptophan. The order of the fields is J gene, clone size, V gene, D gene, CDR3 protein, CDR3 DNA. A D gene is named only where the DNA matches it firmly. A row's size may be missing; if present it is once, few, many or a size class.

j_gene: TRBJ1-2
abundance: many
v_gene: TRBV29-1
d_gene: NA
CDR3aa: CSVEDRRYGYTF
CDR3nt: TGCAGCGTTGAAGATCGTCGCTATGGCTACACCTTC

j_gene: TRBJ2-7
abundance: NA
v_gene: TRBV27
d_gene: TRBD2
CDR3aa: CASSTTSGLGEQYF
CDR3nt: TGTGCCAGCAGTACGACTAGCGGATTAGGGGAGCAGTACTTC

j_gene: TRBJ2-1
abundance: NA
v_gene: TRBV24-1
d_gene: TRBD2
CDR3aa: CATSDRSGSLSNEQFF
CDR3nt: TGTGCCACCAGTGACCGCAGCGGGAGTCTTTCCAATGAGCAGTTCTTC

j_gene: TRBJ2-7
abundance: few
v_gene: TRBV5-5
d_gene: TRBD2
CDR3aa: CASSSVVGTRNYEQYF
CDR3nt: TGTGCCAGCAGCTCCGTTGTAGGGACTAGAAACTACGAGCAGTACTTC

j_gene: TRBJ2-7
abundance: NA
v_gene: TRBV9
d_gene: NA
CDR3aa: CASSKSSLGEQYF
CDR3nt: TGTGCCAGCAGCAAGAGCAGCCTAGGCGAGCAGTACTTC

j_gene: TRBJ1-5
abundance: few
v_gene: TRBV7-2
d_gene: NA
CDR3aa: CASSTFRDQPQHF
CDR3nt: TGTGCCAGCAGCACGTTTAGGGATCAGCCCCAGCATTTT

j_gene: TRBJ2-2
abundance: few
v_gene: TRBV29-1
d_gene: TRBD1
CDR3aa: CSGGTGNTGELFF
CDR3nt: TGCAGCGGTGGGACAGGTAACACCGGGGAGCTGTTTTTT

j_gene: TRBJ1-1
abundance: many
v_gene: TRBV29-1
d_gene: NA
CDR3aa: CSVGAGGLNTEAFF
CDR3nt: TGCAGCGTTGGCGCGGGGGGTTTGAACACTGAAGCTTTCTTT

j_gene: TRBJ2-7
abundance: NA
v_gene: TRBV5-8
d_gene: TRBD1
CDR3aa: CASRLTGAYEQYF
CDR3nt: TGTGCCAGCAGGTTAACAGGGGCCTACGAGCAGTACTTC

j_gene: TRBJ2-7
abundance: NA
v_gene: TRBV27
d_gene: TRBD1
CDR3aa: CASTGQGGSYEQYF
CDR3nt: TGTGCCAGCACTGGACAGGGCGGCTCCTACGAGCAGTACTTC

j_gene: TRBJ2-2
abundance: many
v_gene: TRBV20-1
d_gene: NA
CDR3aa: CSARDGWELFF
CDR3nt: TGCAGTGCTCGGGACGGCTGGGAGCTGTTTTTT

j_gene: TRBJ2-6
abundance: many
v_gene: TRBV7-3
d_gene: NA
CDR3aa: CASSLARANVLTF
CDR3nt: TGTGCCAGCAGCTTGGCCCGGGCCAACGTCCTGACTTTC

j_gene: TRBJ2-3
abundance: many
v_gene: TRBV4-3
d_gene: NA
CDR3aa: CASSQQGATDTQYF
CDR3nt: TGCGCCAGCAGCCAACAGGGCGCCACAGATACGCAGTATTTT

j_gene: TRBJ2-1
abundance: NA
v_gene: TRBV7-2
d_gene: NA
CDR3aa: CASSPGVYNEQFF
CDR3nt: TGTGCCAGCAGCCCCGGGGTTTACAATGAGCAGTTCTTC

j_gene: TRBJ2-5
abundance: few
v_gene: TRBV28
d_gene: TRBD2
CDR3aa: CASSLFGGTPQETQYF
CDR3nt: TGTGCCAGCAGTTTGTTCGGGGGGACGCCACAAGAGACCCAGTACTTC

j_gene: TRBJ2-1
abundance: NA
v_gene: TRBV3-1
d_gene: NA
CDR3aa: CASSQELLGTPNEQFF
CDR3nt: TGTGCCAGCAGCCAAGAACTTTTGGGGACCCCCAATGAGCAGTTCTTC

j_gene: TRBJ2-7
abundance: few
v_gene: TRBV7-8
d_gene: TRBD1
CDR3aa: CASNMQGTAQYF
CDR3nt: TGTGCCAGCAACATGCAGGGGACAGCGCAGTACTTC

j_gene: TRBJ2-1
abundance: few
v_gene: TRBV7-2
d_gene: TRBD1
CDR3aa: CASSRDRGFDEQFF
CDR3nt: TGTGCCAGCAGCCGGGACAGGGGCTTCGATGAGCAGTTCTTC

j_gene: TRBJ2-3
abundance: many
v_gene: TRBV5-1
d_gene: NA
CDR3aa: CASSLGDIRTDTQYF
CDR3nt: TGCGCCAGCAGCTTAGGGGACATCCGCACAGATACGCAGTATTTT

j_gene: TRBJ1-5
abundance: few
v_gene: TRBV6-1
d_gene: TRBD1
CDR3aa: CASSILDRGGGQPQHF
CDR3nt: TGTGCCAGCAGTATATTAGACAGGGGTGGTGGTCAGCCCCAGCATTTT

j_gene: TRBJ2-1
abundance: few
v_gene: TRBV28
d_gene: TRBD2
CDR3aa: CASRDTSGRRNEQFF
CDR3nt: TGTGCCAGCAGAGACACTAGCGGGAGAAGGAATGAGCAGTTCTTC

j_gene: TRBJ2-3
abundance: NA
v_gene: TRBV27
d_gene: TRBD2
CDR3aa: CASSFPRASGGATDTQYF
CDR3nt: TGTGCCAGCAGTTTCCCCCGGGCTAGCGGGGGGGCAACCGATACGCAGTATTTT

j_gene: TRBJ2-1
abundance: many
v_gene: TRBV6-2/TRBV6-3
d_gene: TRBD2
CDR3aa: CASSVAGENEQFF
CDR3nt: TGTGCCAGCAGCGTAGCGGGTGAAAATGAGCAGTTCTTC

j_gene: TRBJ2-7
abundance: NA
v_gene: TRBV12-3/TRBV12-4
d_gene: NA
CDR3aa: CASSQPPDSKQYF
CDR3nt: TGTGCCAGCTCCCAGCCCCCTGACAGTAAGCAGTACTTC

j_gene: TRBJ2-2
abundance: few
v_gene: TRBV27
d_gene: TRBD1
CDR3aa: CASTRDRGGGELFF
CDR3nt: TGTGCCAGCACAAGGGACAGGGGAGGCGGGGAGCTGTTTTTT

j_gene: TRBJ2-7
abundance: NA
v_gene: TRBV4-2
d_gene: NA
CDR3aa: CASSQEGLDSYEQYF
CDR3nt: TGTGCCAGCAGCCAAGAAGGGCTAGATTCATACGAGCAGTACTTC

j_gene: TRBJ2-3
abundance: NA
v_gene: TRBV25-1
d_gene: TRBD2
CDR3aa: CASTRTSGSTDTQYF
CDR3nt: TGTGCCAGCACCAGGACTAGCGGGAGCACAGATACGCAGTATTTT

j_gene: TRBJ1-4
abundance: few
v_gene: TRBV12-3/TRBV12-4
d_gene: NA
CDR3aa: CASRRRVREKLFF
CDR3nt: TGTGCCAGCAGAAGGCGGGTTCGTGAAAAACTGTTTTTT

j_gene: TRBJ2-2
abundance: many
v_gene: TRBV12-3/TRBV12-4
d_gene: NA
CDR3aa: CASSPSGEWATGELFF
CDR3nt: TGTGCCAGCAGTCCCTCAGGGGAGTGGGCCACCGGGGAGCTGTTTTTT

j_gene: TRBJ1-1
abundance: NA
v_gene: TRBV5-6
d_gene: NA
CDR3aa: CASSSEDPRANTEAFF
CDR3nt: TGTGCCAGCAGCTCGGAGGATCCTCGGGCGAACACTGAAGCTTTCTTT

j_gene: TRBJ1-1
abundance: many
v_gene: TRBV5-1
d_gene: TRBD1
CDR3aa: CASSRDSFPF
CDR3nt: TGCGCCAGCAGCCGGGACAGTTTCCCCTTT

j_gene: TRBJ1-1
abundance: NA
v_gene: TRBV20-1
d_gene: NA
CDR3aa: CSASGVRGTEAFF
CDR3nt: TGCAGTGCTAGTGGGGTCCGGGGCACTGAAGCTTTCTTT

j_gene: TRBJ2-7
abundance: few
v_gene: TRBV3-1
d_gene: TRBD1
CDR3aa: CASSHYRTGGSYEQYF
CDR3nt: TGTGCCAGCAGCCACTACCGGACAGGAGGTTCCTACGAGCAGTACTTC

j_gene: TRBJ2-3
abundance: few
v_gene: TRBV6-2/TRBV6-3
d_gene: TRBD2
CDR3aa: CASSQGLAADTQYF
CDR3nt: TGTGCCAGCAGTCAGGGACTAGCTGCAGATACGCAGTATTTT

j_gene: TRBJ2-7
abundance: few
v_gene: TRBV5-1
d_gene: NA
CDR3aa: CASSLVGDGNEQYF
CDR3nt: TGCGCCAGCAGCTTGGTAGGAGATGGAAACGAGCAGTACTTC

j_gene: TRBJ1-3
abundance: many
v_gene: TRBV19
d_gene: NA
CDR3aa: CASSVAGTGGFISGNTIYF
CDR3nt: TGTGCCAGTAGTGTAGCCGGGACCGGCGGATTCATCTCTGGAAACACCATATATTTT

j_gene: TRBJ2-7
abundance: NA
v_gene: TRBV7-2
d_gene: NA
CDR3aa: CASSFGRSLFEQYF
CDR3nt: TGTGCCAGCAGCTTCGGACGGAGTTTGTTCGAGCAGTACTTC

j_gene: TRBJ2-2
abundance: few
v_gene: TRBV5-1
d_gene: NA
CDR3aa: CASSLAYGTPTGELFF
CDR3nt: TGCGCCAGCAGCTTGGCCTATGGCACCCCCACCGGGGAGCTGTTTTTT